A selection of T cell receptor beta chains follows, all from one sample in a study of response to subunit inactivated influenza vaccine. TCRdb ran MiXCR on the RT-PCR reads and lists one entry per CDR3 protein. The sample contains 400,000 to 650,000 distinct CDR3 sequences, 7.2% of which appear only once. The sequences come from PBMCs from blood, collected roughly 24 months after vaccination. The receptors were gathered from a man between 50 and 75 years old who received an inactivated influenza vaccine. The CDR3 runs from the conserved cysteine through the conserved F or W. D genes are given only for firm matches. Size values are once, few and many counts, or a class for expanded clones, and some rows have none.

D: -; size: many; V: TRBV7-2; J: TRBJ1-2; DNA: TGTGCCAGCAGCTTAGCCGGGGAAACCTATGGCTACACCTTC; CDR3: CASSLAGETYGYTF
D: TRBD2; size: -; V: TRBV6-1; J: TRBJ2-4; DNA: TGTGCCAGCAGCCACAGGCTTTCAGCGGGAGTTCCCAACATTCAGTACTTC; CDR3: CASSHRLSAGVPNIQYF
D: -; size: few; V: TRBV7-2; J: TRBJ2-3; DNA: TGTGCCAGCAGCTTTGACAGCAGTACAGATACGCAGTATTTT; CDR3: CASSFDSSTDTQYF
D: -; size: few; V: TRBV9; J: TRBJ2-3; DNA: TGTGCCAGCAGCGACCACGAGCAGGGATTCAGAGATACGCAGTATTTT; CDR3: CASSDHEQGFRDTQYF
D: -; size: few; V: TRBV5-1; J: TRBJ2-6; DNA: TGCGCCAGCAGCTTTTTAGTGGACTCTGGGGCCAACGTCCTGACTTTC; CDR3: CASSFLVDSGANVLTF
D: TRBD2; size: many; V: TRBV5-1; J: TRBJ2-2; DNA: TGCGCCAGCAAACTAGCGGGAGACGCCGGGGAGCTGTTTTTT; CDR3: CASKLAGDAGELFF
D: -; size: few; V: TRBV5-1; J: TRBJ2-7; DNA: TGCGCCAGCAGCTTGGCCGCACAGTCATACGAGCAGTACTTC; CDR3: CASSLAAQSYEQYF
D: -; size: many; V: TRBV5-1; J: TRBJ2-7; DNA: TGCGCCAGGCCGAGAACAGTCGGAGGGCTCTCCTACGAGCAGTACTTC; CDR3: CARPRTVGGLSYEQYF
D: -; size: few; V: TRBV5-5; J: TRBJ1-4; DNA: TGTGCCAGCAGCTTGAAACCGAGCAACAATGAAAAACTGTTTTTT; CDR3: CASSLKPSNNEKLFF
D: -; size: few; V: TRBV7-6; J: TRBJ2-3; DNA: TGTGCCAGCAGCTTAGTGCGGGGGCCGGAAGATACGCAGTATTTT; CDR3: CASSLVRGPEDTQYF
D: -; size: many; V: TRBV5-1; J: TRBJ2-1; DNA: TGCGCCAGCAGCTTGAAGTCCCCGTATGAGCAGTTCTTC; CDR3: CASSLKSPYEQFF
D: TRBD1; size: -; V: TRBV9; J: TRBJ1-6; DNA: TGTGCCAGCAGCTACGGGACAGTATATTCACCCCTCCACTTT; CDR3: CASSYGTVYSPLHF
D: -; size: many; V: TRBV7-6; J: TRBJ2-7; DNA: TGTGCCAGCAGCCTGGGTTCGGGGTTTCTGTACGAGCAGTACTTC; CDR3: CASSLGSGFLYEQYF
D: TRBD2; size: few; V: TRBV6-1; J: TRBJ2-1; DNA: TGTGCCAGCAGTCGTAGCGGGGGTCGGAATGAGCAGTTCTTC; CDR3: CASSRSGGRNEQFF
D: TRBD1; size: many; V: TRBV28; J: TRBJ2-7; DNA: TGTGCCAGCAGTTTCGACCTCGACAGGGGAGGAGACGAGCAGTACTTC; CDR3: CASSFDLDRGGDEQYF
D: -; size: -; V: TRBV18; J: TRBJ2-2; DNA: TGTGCCAGCTCCCGGCCGGGCGGGACCGGGGAGCTGTTTTTT; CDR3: CASSRPGGTGELFF
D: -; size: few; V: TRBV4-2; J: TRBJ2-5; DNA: TGTGCCAGCAGCCAAGCCCAGCTACAAGAGACCCAGTACTTC; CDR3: CASSQAQLQETQYF
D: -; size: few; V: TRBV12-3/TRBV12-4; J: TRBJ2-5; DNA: TGTGCCAGCTCGATCGTGCCCAGCCAAGAGACCCAGTACTTC; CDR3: CASSIVPSQETQYF
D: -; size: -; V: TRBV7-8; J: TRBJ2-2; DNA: TGTGCCAGCAGCTCCGCATTCAGACAAGGGACGAACACCGGGGAGCTGTTTTTT; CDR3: CASSSAFRQGTNTGELFF
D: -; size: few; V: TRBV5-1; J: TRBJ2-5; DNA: TGCGCCAGCAGCTTTTCAGGGTCGGCACAGACCCAGTACTTC; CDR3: CASSFSGSAQTQYF
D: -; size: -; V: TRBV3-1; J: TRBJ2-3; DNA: TGTGCCAGCAGCCACTACTCAGCCCTCGATACGCAGTATTTT; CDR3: CASSHYSALDTQYF
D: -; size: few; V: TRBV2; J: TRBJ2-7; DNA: TGTGCCAGCAACGAAAGGCGCGAGCAGTACTTC; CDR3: CASNERREQYF
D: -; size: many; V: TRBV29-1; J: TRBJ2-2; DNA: TGCAGCGTTGCAGGAGACACGAAGAACACCGGGGAGCTGTTTTTT; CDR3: CSVAGDTKNTGELFF
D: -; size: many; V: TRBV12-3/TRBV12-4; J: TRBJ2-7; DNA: TGTGCCAGCAGATCCCTCGACAGATTATACGAGCAGTACTTC; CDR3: CASRSLDRLYEQYF
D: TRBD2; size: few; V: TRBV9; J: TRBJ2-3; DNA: TGTGCCAGCAGCGTATGGCCGGGACTAGCGGATAACACAGATACGCAGTATTTT; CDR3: CASSVWPGLADNTDTQYF
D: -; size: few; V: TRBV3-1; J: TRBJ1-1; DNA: TGTGCCAGCAGCCAGTATAACCGGGCCACTGAAGCTTTCTTT; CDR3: CASSQYNRATEAFF
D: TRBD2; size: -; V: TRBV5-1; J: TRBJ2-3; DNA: TGCGCCAGCAGCTCACTCCAACTAGCGGGGGCTAGAGATACGCAGTATTTT; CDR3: CASSSLQLAGARDTQYF
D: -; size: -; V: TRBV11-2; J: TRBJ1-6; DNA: TGTGCCAGCAGCTTAGGGACCCTCTATTCACCCCTCCACTTT; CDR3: CASSLGTLYSPLHF
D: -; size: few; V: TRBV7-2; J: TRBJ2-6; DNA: TGTGCCAGCAGCTTAGATTCGGGGTCTGGGGCCAACGTCCTGACTTTC; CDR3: CASSLDSGSGANVLTF
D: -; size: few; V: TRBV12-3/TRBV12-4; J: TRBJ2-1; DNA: TGTGCCAGCAGCCGGGACGTCAATGAGCAGTTCTTC; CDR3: CASSRDVNEQFF
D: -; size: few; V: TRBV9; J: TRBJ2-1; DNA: TGTGCCAGCAGCACCTCTGGCGGCTCCTACAATGAGCAGTTCTTC; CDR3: CASSTSGGSYNEQFF
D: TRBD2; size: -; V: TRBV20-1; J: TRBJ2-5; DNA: TGCAGTGCTCGAATAGCGGGAGAAGAGACCCAGTACTTC; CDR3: CSARIAGEETQYF
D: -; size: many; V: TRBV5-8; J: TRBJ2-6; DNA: TGTGCCAGCAGCTTGGGTCCTGGGGCCAACGTCCTGACTTTC; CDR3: CASSLGPGANVLTF
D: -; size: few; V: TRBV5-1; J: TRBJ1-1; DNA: TGCGCCAGCAGCTTGACAGCGGCGAACACTGAAGCTTTCTTT; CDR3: CASSLTAANTEAFF
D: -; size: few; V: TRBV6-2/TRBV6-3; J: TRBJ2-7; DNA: TGTGCCAGCAGTTACGGTCCGGTACAGGGTGGTACCTACGAGCAGTACTTC; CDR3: CASSYGPVQGGTYEQYF
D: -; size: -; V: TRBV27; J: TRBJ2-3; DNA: TGTGCCAGCAGTCCAGGGGCGAGGGGCACAGATACGCAGTATTTT; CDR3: CASSPGARGTDTQYF
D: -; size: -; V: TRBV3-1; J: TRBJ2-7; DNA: TGTGCCAGCACCCAAGAGGCGTCTTGGACCTACGAGCAGTACTTC; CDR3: CASTQEASWTYEQYF
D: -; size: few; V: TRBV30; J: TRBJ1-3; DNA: TGTGCCTGGAGCGCAACACAGGGCGGAAACACCATATATTTT; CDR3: CAWSATQGGNTIYF
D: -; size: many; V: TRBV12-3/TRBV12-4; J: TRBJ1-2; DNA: TGTGCCAGCAGTTTAGGTCCGGCGGGCGGCTACACCTTC; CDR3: CASSLGPAGGYTF
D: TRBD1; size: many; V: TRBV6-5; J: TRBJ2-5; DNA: TGTGCCAGCAGTTACCAGGACAGGGGCTACGAGACCCAGTACTTC; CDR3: CASSYQDRGYETQYF
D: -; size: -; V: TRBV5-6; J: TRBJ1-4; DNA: TGTGCCAGCAGCTTGGGAGTGACGTCTAATGAAAAACTGTTTTTT; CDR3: CASSLGVTSNEKLFF
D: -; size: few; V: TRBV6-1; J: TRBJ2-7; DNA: TGTGCCAGCAGCGGACGGACGAATTCCTACGAGCAGTACTTC; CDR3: CASSGRTNSYEQYF
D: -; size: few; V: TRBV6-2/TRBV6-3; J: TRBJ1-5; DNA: TGTGCCAGCACTGTGGGGACCTGGCAGCCCCAGCATTTT; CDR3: CASTVGTWQPQHF